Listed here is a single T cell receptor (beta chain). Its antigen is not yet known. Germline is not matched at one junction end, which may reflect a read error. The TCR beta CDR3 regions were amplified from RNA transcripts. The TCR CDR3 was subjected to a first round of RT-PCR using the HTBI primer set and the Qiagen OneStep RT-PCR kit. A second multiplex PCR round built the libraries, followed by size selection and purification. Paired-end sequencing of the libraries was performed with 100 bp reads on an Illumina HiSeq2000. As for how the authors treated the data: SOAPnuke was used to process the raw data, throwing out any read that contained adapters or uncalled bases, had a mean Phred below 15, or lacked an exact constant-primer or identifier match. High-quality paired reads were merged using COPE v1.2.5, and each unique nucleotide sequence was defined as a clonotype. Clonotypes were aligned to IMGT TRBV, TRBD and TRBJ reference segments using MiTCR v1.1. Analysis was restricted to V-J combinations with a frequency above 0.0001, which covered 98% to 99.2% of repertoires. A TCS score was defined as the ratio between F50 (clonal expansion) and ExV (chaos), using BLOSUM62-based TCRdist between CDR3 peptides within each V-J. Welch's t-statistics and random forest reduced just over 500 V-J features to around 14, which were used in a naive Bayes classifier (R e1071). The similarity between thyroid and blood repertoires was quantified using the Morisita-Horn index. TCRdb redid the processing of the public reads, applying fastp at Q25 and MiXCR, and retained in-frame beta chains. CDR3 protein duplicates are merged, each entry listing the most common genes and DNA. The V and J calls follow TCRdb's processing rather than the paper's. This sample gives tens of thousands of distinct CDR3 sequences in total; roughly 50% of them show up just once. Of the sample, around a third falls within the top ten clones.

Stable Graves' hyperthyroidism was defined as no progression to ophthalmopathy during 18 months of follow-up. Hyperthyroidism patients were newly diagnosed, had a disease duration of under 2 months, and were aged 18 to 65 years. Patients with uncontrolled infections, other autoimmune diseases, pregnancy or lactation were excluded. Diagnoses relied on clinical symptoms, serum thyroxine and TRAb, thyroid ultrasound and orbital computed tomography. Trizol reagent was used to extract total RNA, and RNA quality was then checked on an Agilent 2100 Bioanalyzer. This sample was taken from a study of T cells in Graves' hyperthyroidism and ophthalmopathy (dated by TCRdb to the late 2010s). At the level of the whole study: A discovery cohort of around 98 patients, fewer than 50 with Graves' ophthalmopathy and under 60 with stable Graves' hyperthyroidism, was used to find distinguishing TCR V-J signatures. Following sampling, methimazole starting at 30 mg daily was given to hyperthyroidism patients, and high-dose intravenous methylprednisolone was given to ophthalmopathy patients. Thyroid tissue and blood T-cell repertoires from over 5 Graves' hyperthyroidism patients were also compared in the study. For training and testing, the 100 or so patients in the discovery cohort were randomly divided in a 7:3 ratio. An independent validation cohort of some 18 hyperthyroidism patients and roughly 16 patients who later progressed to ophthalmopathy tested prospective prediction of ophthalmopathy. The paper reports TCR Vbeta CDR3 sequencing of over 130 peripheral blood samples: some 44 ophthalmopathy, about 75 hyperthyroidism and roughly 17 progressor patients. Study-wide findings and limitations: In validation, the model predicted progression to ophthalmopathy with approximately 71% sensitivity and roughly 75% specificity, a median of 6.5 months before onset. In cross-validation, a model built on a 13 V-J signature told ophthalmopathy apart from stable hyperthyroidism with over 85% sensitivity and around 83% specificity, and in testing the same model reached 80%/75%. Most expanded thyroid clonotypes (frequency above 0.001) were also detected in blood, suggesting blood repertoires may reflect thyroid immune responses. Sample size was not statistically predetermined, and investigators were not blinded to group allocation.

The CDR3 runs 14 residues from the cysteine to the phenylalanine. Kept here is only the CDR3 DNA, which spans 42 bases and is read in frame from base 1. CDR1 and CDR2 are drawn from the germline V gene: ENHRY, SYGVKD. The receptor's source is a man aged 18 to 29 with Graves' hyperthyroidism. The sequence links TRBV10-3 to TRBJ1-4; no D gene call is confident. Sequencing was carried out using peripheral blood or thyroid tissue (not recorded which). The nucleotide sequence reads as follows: TGTACCATCAGTGAGAAGTCAACGAATGAAAAACTGTTCTTT. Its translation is CTISEKSTNEKLFF.